Included here is one TCR beta chain sequence, with context. What it binds is not known. There are 14 residues in the CDR3. CDR1 is MNHEY, CDR2 SVGAGI, per germline. V was cut by 2 bases and J by 3 bases, with 7 bases left in between. This record belongs to a study of OX40 agonist ivuxolimab in advanced cancers. For the study at large: One hepatocellular carcinoma and two cutaneous melanoma patients partially responded. Study results and caveats: Expanded clones were, on average, more numerous among CD8+ T cells than CD4+. Clonal expansion by week 6 occurred in CD4+ and CD8+ blood T cells (at 0.1 to 3.0 mg/kg).

Some clones are missing from TCRdb's copy, which holds only in-frame ones; the method was immunoSEQ multiplex PCR. The data contain about 54,000 clones, more than 85% of them singletons. The TCR comes from an adult with an advanced solid tumor such as melanoma, head and neck, liver or kidney cancer. Sequences were derived from CD4+ or CD8+ T cells sorted from blood, sampled in a trial of the OX40 agonist ivuxolimab. This rearrangement joins TRBV6-5 to TRBJ2-2; no clear D gene. The CDR3 DNA is TGTGCCAGCAGTTACGACCTCTACACCGGGGAGCTGTTTTTT. It encodes CASSYDLYTGELFF.